What follows are 16 T cell receptor beta chains derived from one specimen sequenced in a study of CD8 T cells in ankylosing spondylitis. TCRdb reprocessed the 5' RACE reads via MiXCR and lists one record per CDR3 protein. There are under 200,000 distinct CDR3 sequences in the sample; 9.8% occur only once, and around 15% lies in the top ten. Sequenced sample: blood, either unsorted or a sorted T cell fraction (not recorded which). These receptors all stem from a female donor with ankylosing spondylitis or in good health (not recorded which).

This clonotype turned up a few times. V and J are TRBV5-1 and TRBJ2-3, with 8 bases matching TRBD2. The J segment lost 4 bases and the V segment lost 4 bases, leaving 11 bases of the junction unmatched. In germline, CDR1 is SGHRS, CDR2 YFSETQ. The CDR3 sequence is 16 residues long. The CDR3 spells CASSGASGPGPDTQYF. The CDR3 region has the DNA TGCGCCAGCAGCGGCGCTAGCGGGCCGGGCCCAGATACGCAGTATTTT.

The rearrangement uses TRBV19 and TRBJ2-1; D could derive from TRBD1 or TRBD2 (5 bases each). This CDR3 has 15 amino acids. Trimming cost V 4 bases and J 3 bases, with 13 bases left between them. Germline values: CDR1 LNHDA, CDR2 SQIVND (reference sequence). The chain's CDR3 is CASSSTGTGYNEQFF. For the CDR3, the DNA is TGTGCCAGTAGTAGCACCGGGACCGGCTACAATGAGCAGTTCTTC.

The rearrangement links TRBV6-2 or TRBV6-3 to TRBJ1-1; D is unresolved. CDR1 is MNHEY, CDR2 SVGEGT, per germline. The CDR3 runs 12 residues. Trimming pared 2 bases from V and 10 bases from J, leaving 11 bases between. For the CDR3, the DNA is TGTGCCAGCAGTTACCCACAGCCCACAGCTTTCTTT. It codes for CASSYPQPTAFF.

This clonotype came up many times. V is TRBV27 and J is TRBJ2-1, with a weak D call TRBD1 (7 bases). CDR3 length equals 14 residues. Germline values: CDR1 MNHEY, CDR2 SMNVEV (reference sequence). Trimming took 0 bases from V and 9 from J, leaving 12 bases between them. The DNA for the CDR3 is TGTGCCAGCAGTTTATCCCCAGGGGGGACTGAGCAGTTCTTC. Its translation is CASSLSPGGTEQFF.

This clonotype was counted between two and nine times. The V and J genes are TRBV19 and TRBJ2-1; D gene unclear. From germline, CDR1 is LNHDA and CDR2 SQIVND (reference sequence). V was cut by 3 bases and J by 6 bases, with 6 bases left in between. The CDR3 totals 12 residues. CDR3 sequence (DNA): TGTGCCAGTAGTATTGCATTCAATGAGCAGTTCTTC. Its translation is CASSIAFNEQFF.

This chain uses TRBV6-2 or TRBV6-3 with TRBJ2-3; D is unresolved. The CDR3 has 12 residues. Germline CDR1 MNHEY, CDR2 SVGEGT. The germline V and J ends were trimmed by 7 bases and 6 bases, with 11 bases remaining between them. CDR3 coding DNA: TGTGCCAGCAAGGATACAGATGATACGCAGTATTTT. Its translation: CASKDTDDTQYF.

Ten or more counts support this clonotype. The gene calls are TRBV21-1 and TRBJ2-5; the listed D gene, TRBD2, was not tested against the DNA. TRBV21-1 corresponds to a pseudogene. CDR3 length: 18 amino acids. CDR3 DNA: TGTGCCAGCAGCAAAGCGAGGGGACTAGCGGGAGAGCGAGAGACCCAGTACTTC. This gives the protein CASSKARGLAGERETQYF.

The chain uses TRBV4-1 and TRBJ2-1; D perhaps matches TRBD2 (6 bases). Germline assignment: CDR1 MGHRA and CDR2 YSYEKL. Trimming stripped 1 base from V and 4 bases from J, with 11 bases between. There are 15 residues in the CDR3. The CDR3 loop is CASSQALAAYNEQFF. The CDR3 nucleotides are TGCGCCAGCAGCCAAGCACTAGCTGCGTACAATGAGCAGTTCTTC.

In this sample, this clonotype turned up many times. This sequence joins TRBV6-2 or TRBV6-3 and TRBJ2-2; D remains unclear. CDR1 is MNHEY and CDR2 is SVGEGT in the germline V gene. V lost 8 bases, J lost 4 bases, and 5 bases lay in between. CDR3 length: 11 amino acids. CDR3 region: CASEATGELFF. For the CDR3, the DNA is TGTGCCAGCGAGGCCACCGGGGAGCTGTTTTTT.

The J gene is TRBJ1-2, the V gene TRBV5-4; D remains ambiguous. Trimming left V 9 bases short and J 3 bases short, with 15 bases between. CDR1 is SGHNT, CDR2 YYREEE, per germline (reference sequence). The CDR3 extends over 13 amino acids. In nucleotides, the CDR3 is TGTGCCATGGGCCCTGGGCCGGACTATGGCTACACCTTC. Translation gives CAMGPGPDYGYTF.

This chain links TRBV29-1 with TRBJ2-2; D is possibly TRBD1 or TRBD2 (5 bases each). From germline, CDR1 is SQVTM and CDR2 ANQGSEA. This CDR3 region has 11 residues. V was pared by 3 bases and J by 7 bases, with 6 bases between. The CDR3: CSVERGGELFF. Here the CDR3 DNA reads TGCAGCGTTGAGAGGGGCGGGGAGCTGTTTTTT.

This clonotype was detected many times. Germline is not matched at one junction end, which may reflect a read error. The genes are TRBV7-9 and TRBJ2-1; D gene uncertain. This CDR3 comprises 11 residues. The germline CDR1 and CDR2 sequences are SEHNR and FQNEAQ (reference sequence). The CDR3 DNA reads TGCGCCAGCAGCTTGCTGGATGAGCAGTTCTTC. As protein: CASSLLDEQFF.

The chain employs TRBV29-1 and TRBJ2-7; D is uncertain. The length of the CDR3 is 12 residues. Trimming stripped 4 bases from V and 0 bases from J, with 7 bases between. Germline V gene sequence: CDR1 SQVTM, CDR2 ANQGSEA. The CDR3 bases are TGCAGCGTTGCGCCGACCTCCTACGAGCAGTACTTC. The encoded protein is CSVAPTSYEQYF.

This chain uses TRBV3-1 with TRBJ2-7, with 14 bases matching TRBD2. The V and J ends lost 4 bases and 1 base, in that order; junction bases with no gene match: 15. The CDR3 sequence is 20 residues long. The V gene's germline CDR1 is LGHDT and CDR2 YNNKEL (reference sequence). The CDR3 nucleotides are TGTGCCAGCAGCCGAAGAAGTCAGGGACTAGCGGGAGTCCATTCCTACGAGCAGTACTTC. Its protein is CASSRRSQGLAGVHSYEQYF.

This chain uses TRBV5-6 with TRBJ2-3; TRBD2 matches 11 bases. V shed 4 bases, J shed 1 base, and the junction held 2 bases outside the gene matches. Germline assignment: CDR1 SGHDT and CDR2 YYEEEE. The CDR3 spans 15 residues. The CDR3 reads CASSSSGRGTDTQYF. DNA of the CDR3: TGTGCCAGCAGCAGTAGCGGGAGGGGCACAGATACGCAGTATTTT.

The J gene is TRBJ2-1, the V gene TRBV13; no firm D call. The V end was cut by 0 bases, the J end by 5 bases, with 11 bases between. The CDR3 has 15 amino acids. The V gene's germline CDR1 is PRHDT and CDR2 FYEKMQ (reference sequence). The CDR3 is CASSLGSGYHNEQFF. The CDR3 DNA sequence: TGTGCCAGCAGCTTAGGGTCGGGCTACCACAATGAGCAGTTCTTC.